This TCR beta chain came from a study of cytomegalovirus exposure and HLA in healthy donors. This clone has just a few counts. The antigen is not known. V was cut by 4 bases and J by 12 bases, with 15 bases left in between. The germline CDR1 and CDR2 sequences are SQVTM and ANQGSEA. This CDR3 comprises 12 residues. General study results and limits: An analysis that came later showed most CMV-associated TCR beta chains appearing HLA-restricted. Analysis was carried out at a later point, and it linked a missense DCLRE1C variant to TCR beta V- and J-gene trimming. In a later analysis, parvovirus B19, influenza, CMV and Epstein-Barr virus appeared linked to several top co-occurrence clusters. Overall, about 160 TCR beta chains were annotated as cytomegalovirus-associated.

Use of 60 Vbeta and 13 Jbeta primers characterized the PCR. Assay used: immunoSEQ multiplex PCR; TCRdb lists only in-frame clones, some missing. Of around 220,000 clones listed, roughly 84% are singletons. Sequences were obtained from PBMCs. The sequence was collected from a girl aged 5 to 17 in good health and CMV-seronegative. The chain recombines TRBV29-1 with TRBJ1-4, with D possibly being TRBD1 (5 bases). The CDR3 DNA follows: TGCAGCGTTGCCAGGCGGGGAGGGGAACTGTTTTTT. It codes for CSVARRGGELFF.